What follows describes a single T cell receptor beta chain. TCRdb fed the 5' RACE reads into MiXCR, producing one record per CDR3 protein. This sample carries about 34,000 distinct CDR3 sequences, approximately 27% of them seen once, and the ten largest clones take around 4%. Per germline, CDR1 MGHRA and CDR2 YSYEKL. The CDR3 runs to 14 residues. V was pared by 4 bases and J by 5 bases, with 15 bases between. Input material: naive CD4+ T cells sorted from a lymph node. Regarding subset: naive CD4+ T cells, CD4+CD45RA+CD25-. V usage is TRBV4-1 and J usage is TRBJ2-7, with D perhaps TRBD1 (6 bases). The source is a female donor with breast cancer. This CDR3 is CASSPGAQDDEQYF. The DNA for the CDR3 is TGCGCCAGCAGCCCAGGGGCCCAGGATGACGAGCAGTACTTC.